These 32 T cell receptor beta chains originate from one sample sequenced in a study of blood T cell repertoires in COVID-19. Assay: immunoSEQ multiplex PCR; the TCRdb copy retains only in-frame clones and omits some. The table shows around 140,000 clones, with 75% to 90% occurring only once. Sequencing input: peripheral blood. These receptors originate from a human donor in a cohort sampled during active COVID-19.

The chain uses TRBV12-3 or TRBV12-4 and TRBJ1-2; tentative D call: TRBD1 (5 bases). Trimming took off 2 bases at V and 7 bases at J, with 11 bases between the two ends. The CDR3 has 13 residues. The CDR3 DNA reads TGTGCCAGCAGTTTAAGGACATCCATTGGCTACACCTTC. It specifies CASSLRTSIGYTF.

J is TRBJ2-2 and V is TRBV9; D not certain. The V and J ends lost 4 bases and 1 base respectively, with 8 bases between them. The germline V gene has CDR1 SGDLS and CDR2 YYNGEE. This CDR3 is built from 14 residues. The DNA for the CDR3 is TGTGCCAGCAGCTCCAGACAGAACACCGGGGAGCTGTTTTTT. Translation: CASSSRQNTGELFF.

This rearrangement joins TRBV5-1 to TRBJ2-3; 7 nucleotides match TRBD2. The length of the CDR3 is 13 residues. Germline V lookup: CDR1 SGHRS, CDR2 YFSETQ. V was clipped by 6 bases and J by 3 bases; unmatched bases: 4. The CDR3 protein is CASMREPTDTQYF. CDR3 bases: TGCGCCAGCATGCGGGAGCCAACAGATACGCAGTATTTT.

This clone was counted a few times. Mismatch with germline at one junction end may stem from a read error. The chain employs TRBV5-8 and TRBJ1-5; 7 bases align to TRBD1. The CDR3 sequence is 11 residues long. The germline V gene encodes CDR1 SGHTS and CDR2 YDEGEE. The CDR3 protein is CASSPEGAPRF. The CDR3 nucleotides are TGTGCCAGCAGCCCCGAGGGGGCCCCGCGCTTT.

This clone turned up a few times. This chain links TRBV11-2 with TRBJ1-1; D perhaps matches TRBD1 (5 bases). V shed 2 bases and J shed 4 bases, with 11 bases lying between them. The CDR3 runs 14 residues. Germline V gene sequence: CDR1 SGHAT, CDR2 FQNNGV. CDR3 coding DNA: TGTGCCAGCAGCTTAAGGAGCGGGACCACTGAAGCTTTCTTT. It specifies CASSLRSGTTEAFF.

The gene calls are TRBV28 and TRBJ2-2; D possibly corresponds to TRBD2 (7 bases). Trimming removed 7 bases at V and 5 bases at J, with 20 bases between. Germline CDR1 is MDHEN and CDR2 is SYDVKM. CDR3 length: 16 amino acids. DNA of the CDR3: TGTGCCAGCACCGGAGGGGGGGCATATCAGACCGGGGAGCTGTTTTTT. Translated: CASTGGGAYQTGELFF.

The chain couples TRBV5-8 to TRBJ2-3; the match to TRBD1 covers 8 bases. The junction had 6 bases not matched to a gene; V was cut back by 4 bases and J by 5 bases. The germline V gene has CDR1 SGHTS and CDR2 YDEGEE. The CDR3 runs 14 residues. The CDR3 loop is CASSHGQGLDTQYF. As DNA, the CDR3 is TGTGCCAGCAGCCACGGACAGGGTTTAGATACGCAGTATTTT.

V gene TRBV29-1 combines with J gene TRBJ1-2; D not certain. Per germline, CDR1 SQVTM and CDR2 ANQGSEA. Trimming removed 4 bases at V and 2 bases at J, with 11 bases between. This CDR3 is built from 13 residues. The CDR3 protein is CSVVAGTNYGYTF. The CDR3 DNA follows: TGCAGCGTTGTGGCGGGCACGAACTATGGCTACACCTTC.

The chain links TRBV19 to TRBJ2-4; 9 bases are shared with TRBD1. The CDR3 is made up of 17 amino acids. Germline V gives CDR1 LNHDA, CDR2 SQIVND (reference sequence). The V gene end was trimmed by 5 bases and the J gene end by 0 bases; junction bases not matched to a gene: 8. CDR3 residues: CASSAGTGSVAKNIQYF. CDR3 bases: TGTGCCAGTAGTGCCGGGACAGGGTCGGTAGCCAAAAACATTCAGTACTTC.

This clone was detected a few times. The chain links TRBV29-1 to TRBJ2-1, with TRBD2 matching over 7 bases. The ends lost 7 bases at V and 0 bases at J; junction bases unmatched: 3. The germline V gene encodes CDR1 SQVTM and CDR2 ANQGSEA. The length of the CDR3 is 13 residues. CDR3 amino acids: CSARTSSYNEQFF. In nucleotides, the CDR3 is TGCAGCGCCCGGACTAGCTCCTACAATGAGCAGTTCTTC.

The chain couples TRBV14 to TRBJ2-3, with 12 bases aligning to TRBD2. In germline, CDR1 is SGHDN, CDR2 FVKESK. J lost 4 bases, V lost 1 base, and 0 bases had no gene match. The CDR3 has 15 residues. The CDR3 protein is CASSQGLAGADTQYF. The CDR3 DNA follows: TGTGCCAGCAGCCAAGGACTAGCGGGGGCAGATACGCAGTATTTT.

The chain recombines TRBV5-1 with TRBJ2-7; TRBD1 agrees at 7 bases. CDR3 length: 15 residues. Germline trimming cut 0 bases from V and 3 bases from J; bases unmatched to any gene: 6. The germline V gene encodes CDR1 SGHRS and CDR2 YFSETQ. In DNA form, the CDR3 reads TGCGCCAGCAGCTTGGCGACAGGGAAGCTCTACGAGCAGTACTTC. Its protein is CASSLATGKLYEQYF.

The rearrangement joins TRBV7-2 to TRBJ2-3, with 13 bases fitting TRBD2. J gave up 0 bases and V 3 bases, and 6 bases lay outside the gene matches. Germline V gives CDR1 SGHTA, CDR2 FQGNSA. This CDR3 comprises 18 residues. The DNA of the CDR3 is TGTGCCAGCAGCTTTACTAGCGGGAGGGCCTCTAGCACAGATACGCAGTATTTT. It is translated as CASSFTSGRASSTDTQYF.

The CDR3 reads CASSLAGIGAPLHF. DNA for the CDR3: TGTGCCAGCAGCTTAGCGGGAATTGGGGCACCCCTCCACTTT. The chain carries TRBV11-2 and TRBJ1-6, with no clear D. V lost 1 base to trimming and J lost 11 bases, with 12 bases between them. Germline loops: CDR1 SGHAT, CDR2 FQNNGV. This CDR3 is 14 amino acids long.

V gene TRBV6-5 combines with J gene TRBJ2-1, with 11 bases matching TRBD2. The CDR3 runs 15 residues. V lost 6 bases to trimming and J lost 5 bases; unmatched junction nucleotides: 6. Germline V gene sequence: CDR1 MNHEY, CDR2 SVGAGI. CDR3 nucleotide sequence: TGTGCCAGCAGAAAGGGACTAGCGGAACACAATGAGCAGTTCTTC. It encodes CASRKGLAEHNEQFF.

The chain couples TRBV12-5 to TRBJ2-1, with TRBD2 as a possible D gene (5 bases). From germline, CDR1 is LGHNT and CDR2 FRNRAP. The CDR3 loop spans 15 amino acids. The V and J ends lost 5 bases and 5 bases respectively, with 16 bases between them. As DNA, the CDR3 is TGTGCTAGTGGTCTGGACTTTTGGTTAAACAATGAGCAGTTCTTC. Its protein is CASGLDFWLNNEQFF.

This chain joins TRBV4-1 and TRBJ2-1; TRBD2 is a possible D gene (6 bases). Germline V gene lookup returns CDR1 MGHRA and CDR2 YSYEKL. Trimming took 6 bases from V and 1 from J, leaving 13 bases between them. The CDR3 is 15 residues long. The CDR3 sequence is CASRDLARSYNEQFF. The CDR3 coding sequence is TGCGCCAGCAGGGACCTAGCGAGATCCTACAATGAGCAGTTCTTC.

The chain carries TRBV24-1 and TRBJ1-4; 11 bases line up with TRBD1. V lost 4 bases to trimming and J lost 7 bases; unmatched junction nucleotides: 4. The CDR3 extends over 15 amino acids. Germline V lookup: CDR1 KGHDR, CDR2 SFDVKD. The DNA of the CDR3 is TGTGCCACCAGTGAACCGGGACAGGGGGGTGAAAAACTGTTTTTT. Translation gives CATSEPGQGGEKLFF.

This rearrangement joins TRBV30 to TRBJ1-1; tentatively, D is TRBD1 (5 bases). The CDR3 has 14 amino acids. Germline V lookup: CDR1 GTSNPN, CDR2 SVGIG (reference sequence). V was shortened by 0 bases and J by 3 bases, with 11 bases between the two germline ends. CDR3 nucleotide sequence: TGTGCCTGGAGTGTAGGGGTTGGGGACACTGAAGCTTTCTTT. It encodes CAWSVGVGDTEAFF. Looking up the rest from reference TRBV30 and TRBJ1-1 gives the full variable domain: SQTIHQWPATLVQPVGSPLSLECTVEGTSNPNLYWYRQAAGRGLQLLFYSVGIGQISSEVPQNLSASRPQDRQFILSSKKLLLSDSGFYLCAWSVGVGDTEAFFGQGTRLTVV.

This sequence joins TRBV5-1 and TRBJ2-7, with TRBD2 identical over 12 bases. J gave up 2 bases and V 10 bases, and 7 bases lay outside the gene matches. This CDR3 comprises 14 residues. Germline CDR1 and CDR2: SGHRS and YFSETQ. CDR3: CASRLAGAAYEQYF. CDR3 bases: TGCGCCTCCCGACTAGCGGGGGCCGCCTACGAGCAGTACTTC.

CDR3 loop: CASSQGIPGGTGEQFF. CDR3 DNA: TGTGCCAGCAGCCAAGGGATCCCAGGGGGTACGGGGGAGCAGTTCTTC. The chain has TRBV3-1 (or the pseudogene TRBV3-2) and TRBJ2-1; 7 nucleotides align to TRBD1. Trimming cost V 1 base and J 10 bases; bases outside gene matches: 13. The CDR3 sequence is 16 residues long. Looked up from germline, CDR1 is LGHDT and CDR2 is YNNKEL (reference sequence).

The chain recombines TRBV7-8 with TRBJ2-3; 12 bases match TRBD2. The V gene end was trimmed by 1 base and the J gene end by 5 bases; junction bases not matched to a gene: 13. Germline CDR1 is SGHVS and CDR2 is FQNEAQ. The CDR3 covers 19 residues. For the CDR3, the DNA is TGTGCCAGCAGCTTAGTGGGGGGACTAGCGGGCAAGGTCGTAGATACGCAGTATTTT. It is translated as CASSLVGGLAGKVVDTQYF.

V is TRBV9 and J is TRBJ2-3, with 7 positions matching TRBD2. The CDR3 length is 13 residues. V was clipped by 4 bases and J by 2 bases; unmatched bases: 1. Per the germline V gene, CDR1 is SGDLS and CDR2 is YYNGEE. Here the CDR3 reads CASSRDYTDTQYF. The CDR3 nucleotides read TGTGCCAGCAGCCGGGACTACACAGATACGCAGTATTTT.

For this clone: Its ends do not fully match the called genes, so a read error is possible. This chain uses TRBV29-1 with TRBJ2-1; TRBD2 matches at 10 bases. Per germline, CDR1 SQVTM and CDR2 ANQGSEA. The length of the CDR3 is 12 residues. The CDR3 nucleotides read TGCAGCGTTGATTTTGGGTATAGCGGGAGGATCTTC. Translation gives CSVDFGYSGRIF.

The V call is TRBV29-1, the J call TRBJ2-3, with D tentatively TRBD1 (5 bases). This CDR3 spans 12 amino acids. Trimming cost V 6 bases and J 6 bases, with 13 bases left between them. Germline V CDR1 and CDR2: SQVTM, ANQGSEA. This chain's CDR3 is CSVTESGDTQYF. In DNA, the CDR3 is TGCAGCGTGACAGAGAGTGGTGATACGCAGTATTTT.

The gene calls are TRBV13 and TRBJ1-3, with no clear D. This CDR3 comprises 13 residues. V was cut by 0 bases and J by 2 bases, with 2 bases left in between. Per germline, CDR1 PRHDT and CDR2 FYEKMQ (reference sequence). The CDR3 bases are TGTGCCAGCAGCTTAGGCGCTGGAAACACCATATATTTT. Translating it yields CASSLGAGNTIYF.

In nucleotides, the CDR3 is TGCGCCAGCAGCCCAACAGGACTATCTGGGGAGACCCAGTACTTC. Translated: CASSPTGLSGETQYF. The genes are TRBV5-1 and TRBJ2-5; a weak D match, TRBD2 (6 bases). The germline V and J ends were trimmed by 4 bases and 5 bases, with 18 bases remaining between them. The CDR3 is 15 amino acids. CDR1 is SGHRS, CDR2 YFSETQ, per germline.

The chain links TRBV10-3 to TRBJ1-2; 8 bases align to TRBD1. Germline trimming cut 4 bases from V and 3 bases from J; bases unmatched to any gene: 1. The germline V gene encodes CDR1 ENHRY and CDR2 SYGVKD. The CDR3 covers 13 residues. DNA for the CDR3: TGTGCCATCAGTGGGACAGGGTACTATGGCTACACCTTC. It codes for CAISGTGYYGYTF.

This chain uses TRBV19 with TRBJ1-3; 7 positions match TRBD1. The trim removed 4 bases at V and 0 bases at J, leaving 6 bases unmatched. Germline V gives CDR1 LNHDA, CDR2 SQIVND (reference sequence). The length of the CDR3 is 16 residues. CDR3 loop: CASSTGTVYSGNTIYF. The CDR3 DNA follows: TGTGCCAGTAGTACGGGGACAGTTTACTCTGGAAACACCATATATTTT.

The chain has TRBV4-3 and TRBJ1-6; 10 positions agree with TRBD1. This CDR3 contains 16 residues. The V segment lost 5 bases and the J segment 9 bases; nucleotides outside the gene matches: 10. Germline V gene lookup returns CDR1 LGHNA and CDR2 YSLEER. CDR3 nucleotides: TGCGCCAGCAGCGCTCGACAGGGGGCCTTTGGTTCACCCCTCCACTTT. It encodes CASSARQGAFGSPLHF.

The chain uses TRBV5-4 and TRBJ2-7, with D possibly matching TRBD2 (6 bases). The CDR3 runs to 15 residues. V shed 3 bases and J shed 3 bases, with 16 bases lying between them. Germline loops: CDR1 SGHNT, CDR2 YYREEE (reference sequence). In DNA form, the CDR3 reads TGTGCCAGCAGCTCAATCCCGGGAGAATGCTACGAGCAGTACGTC. This encodes CASSSIPGECYEQYV.

The chain employs TRBV6-5 and TRBJ2-7; the match to TRBD1 covers 9 bases. The CDR3 is made up of 15 amino acids. Germline-derived CDR1 and CDR2 are MNHEY and SVGAGI. Germline trimming cut 5 bases from V and 4 bases from J; bases unmatched to any gene: 9. The CDR3 reads CASSNTGGGGYEQYF. The CDR3 nucleotides read TGTGCCAGCAGTAACACAGGGGGCGGAGGGTACGAGCAGTACTTC.